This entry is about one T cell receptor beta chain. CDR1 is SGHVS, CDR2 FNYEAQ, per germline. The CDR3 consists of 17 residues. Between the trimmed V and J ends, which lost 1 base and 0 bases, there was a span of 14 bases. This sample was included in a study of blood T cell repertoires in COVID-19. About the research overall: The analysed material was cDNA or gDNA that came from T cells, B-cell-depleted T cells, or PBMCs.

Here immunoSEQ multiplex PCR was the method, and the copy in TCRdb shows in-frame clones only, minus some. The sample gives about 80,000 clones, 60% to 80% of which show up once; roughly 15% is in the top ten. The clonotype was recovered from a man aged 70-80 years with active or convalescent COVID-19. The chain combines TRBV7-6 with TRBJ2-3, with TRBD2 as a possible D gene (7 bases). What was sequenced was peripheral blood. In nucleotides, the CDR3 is TGTGCCAGCAGCTTAGGGGGGGGCCTTACTAGCACAGATACGCAGTATTTT. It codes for CASSLGGGLTSTDTQYF.